Listed below are T cell receptor beta chains from one sample, sequenced in a study of T cell responses to AZD1222 COVID-19 vaccine. Assay used: immunoSEQ multiplex PCR; TCRdb lists only in-frame clones, some missing. The sample has 100,000 to 150,000 clones, roughly 90% seen once. The sample here was peripheral blood, taken 28 days after the second AZD1222 dose. The receptor set was obtained from an adult who received the AZD1222 COVID-19 vaccine. Each CDR3 is given with its conserved first and last residue. The size of a clone is reported for some rows only, either as once, few or many, or as a class for expanded clones.

TRBV6-1	once	19	TRBJ2-1	CASSELAGGPLFFGNEQFF
TRBV28	once	13	TRBJ1-2	CASSQTGLYGYTF
TRBV3-1/TRBV3-2	NA	16	TRBJ2-5	CASSRTGTEYQETQYF
TRBV5-4	NA	14	TRBJ2-5	CASSWDRGAETQYF
TRBV7-2	NA	14	TRBJ2-3	CASSLEGLVDTQYF
TRBV7-2	NA	17	TRBJ1-3	CASSLGGQGLSGNTIYF
TRBV5-8	NA	14	TRBJ1-5	CASSSRTGNQPQHF
TRBV28	NA	16	TRBJ1-5	CASSPTLAGSNQPQHF
TRBV25-1	NA	11	TRBJ2-7	CASSDHRVTYF
TRBV11-2	once	18	TRBJ1-5	CASSLVAGGDGFGQPQHF
TRBV19	once	15	TRBJ1-1	CASSSQDRVNTEAFF
TRBV29-1	once	15	TRBJ2-7	CSVDTRAGYTYEQYF
TRBV7-9	NA	13	TRBJ2-5	CASSPGTVETQYF
TRBV5-1	NA	14	TRBJ2-7	CASSLVGQGFEQYF
TRBV10-1	NA	14	TRBJ1-2	CASNPGQGGHGYTF
TRBV5-1	NA	14	TRBJ2-7	CASSPEGQRKEQYF
TRBV9	NA	15	TRBJ2-7	CASSVFAGGPYEQYF
TRBV18	NA	16	TRBJ1-1	CASSPPYRIPNTEAFF
TRBV11-2	NA	15	TRBJ2-7	CASSYLQGKFHEQYF
TRBV7-2	NA	14	TRBJ2-7	CASSLEQGRHEQYF
TRBV5-1	NA	15	TRBJ2-1	CASSGAGASYNEQFF
TRBV7-2	NA	16	TRBJ1-2	CASSLVQGQGNYGYTF
TRBV4-1	few	14	TRBJ1-2	CASSQDSRGYGYTF
TRBV5-4	NA	15	TRBJ1-1	CASSSPGTPNTEAFF
TRBV27	NA	15	TRBJ2-5	CASSMSRVAWETQYF
TRBV5-1	once	17	TRBJ2-3	CASTRWSGEGYTDTQYF
TRBV28	NA	12	TRBJ1-5	CASSLTHQPQHF
TRBV5-4	NA	16	TRBJ1-6	CASSPYQGGPGSPLHF
TRBV11-2	NA	15	TRBJ1-1	CASSSLTGGYTEAFF
TRBV10-3	NA	13	TRBJ2-2	CAIRGQGAGELFF
TRBV9	NA	14	TRBJ1-2	CASSVGQADYGYTF
TRBV30	NA	10	TRBJ2-1	CAWSGDEQFF
TRBV18	NA	16	TRBJ1-3	CASSPPEGGPGNTIYF
TRBV5-4	NA	19	TRBJ2-1	CASSSPSLRTSGGAAEQFF
TRBV11-2	NA	11	TRBJ2-5	CASSLTETQYF
TRBV29-1	NA	15	TRBJ2-2	CSVLGQGAITGELFF
TRBV3-1/TRBV3-2	NA	16	TRBJ1-3	CASSRGTGMAGNTIYF
TRBV28	NA	18	TRBJ1-4	CASSLQVGITATNEKLFF
TRBV6-4	NA	15	TRBJ2-3	CASSALAGDRDTQYF
TRBV24-1	NA	15	TRBJ2-5	CATSERAVGGETQYF
TRBV3-1/TRBV3-2	once	17	TRBJ1-2	CASSQDSGAGATLGYTF
TRBV7-8	NA	18	TRBJ1-5	CASSHGSGQGALSQPQHF
TRBV2	NA	16	TRBJ1-4	CASSEGGGRGREKLFF
TRBV9	NA	13	TRBJ2-3	CASSVLLSDTQYF
TRBV29-1	NA	12	TRBJ2-1	CSVDWGLEEQFF
TRBV11-2	NA	17	TRBJ2-7	CASSSHLAGEDSYEQYF
TRBV28	NA	19	TRBJ2-7	CASSLWPPQGLAGGTEQYF
TRBV7-9	NA	16	TRBJ1-3	CASSPLTGISGNTIYF